Shown below are 27 T cell receptor beta chains from a single sample sequenced in a study of T cell clones after liver transplantation. Assay used: immunoSEQ multiplex PCR; TCRdb lists only in-frame clones, some missing. Here the sample spans about 7,900 clones, 80% being singletons. The sample in question was CD8+ T cells from blood, obtained before liver transplant. The receptors were sampled from a human donor who received a liver transplant.

This clone has only a few counts. The chain is built from TRBV6-4 and TRBJ2-5, with a possible D match to TRBD2 (5 bases). Trimming removed 5 bases from V and 3 bases from J, with 10 bases in between. The CDR3 covers 13 residues. Germline loops: CDR1 MRHNA, CDR2 SNTAGT. The CDR3 is CASSRSGEETQYF. CDR3 DNA sequence: TGTGCCAGCAGTAGAAGCGGTGAAGAGACCCAGTACTTC.

The chain is built from TRBV29-1 and TRBJ2-1; TRBD2 agrees at 7 bases. The germline CDR1 and CDR2 sequences are SQVTM and ANQGSEA. The CDR3 spans 13 residues. V lost 1 base, J lost 7 bases, and 4 bases stayed unmatched. CDR3: CSVEGRGGNEQFF. CDR3 nucleotides: TGCAGCGTTGAAGGGAGGGGAGGGAATGAGCAGTTCTTC.

The V and J genes are TRBV7-9 and TRBJ2-3; 10 nucleotides align to TRBD2. V dropped 5 bases and J dropped 3; count of bases not matched to a gene: 8. The CDR3 contains 16 residues. CDR1 is SEHNR, CDR2 FQNEAQ, per germline (reference sequence). The CDR3 is CASSPPAGGLTDTQYF. The CDR3 coding sequence is TGTGCCAGCAGCCCCCCAGCGGGGGGGTTAACAGATACGCAGTATTTT.

This clone is judged medium-sized (0.01 to 0.1%). V gene TRBV28 combines with J gene TRBJ1-1, with D perhaps matching TRBD1 (5 bases). This CDR3 has 14 amino acids. CDR1 and CDR2 from the germline V gene are MDHEN and SYDVKM. V was cut by 1 base and J by 0 bases, with 6 bases left in between. In DNA, the CDR3 is TGTGCCAGCAGTTTATCGGGGGTGAACACTGAAGCTTTCTTT. This sequence encodes CASSLSGVNTEAFF.

V usage is TRBV28 and J usage is TRBJ1-5; D call uncertain. Germline V lookup: CDR1 MDHEN, CDR2 SYDVKM. The CDR3 is 15 residues long. The V end lost 4 bases, the J end lost 0 bases, and 10 bases lay between the germline ends. The CDR3 sequence: CASSSEAFSNQPQHF. DNA for the CDR3: TGTGCCAGCAGTTCCGAGGCTTTTAGCAATCAGCCCCAGCATTTT.

The genes are TRBV30 and TRBJ2-3; 9 bases match TRBD2. CDR1 is GTSNPN, CDR2 SVGIG, per germline (reference sequence). This CDR3 region has 14 residues. Trimming removed 2 bases from V and 2 bases from J; junction bases left unmatched: 2. The CDR3 spells CAWSLAGPTDTQYF. CDR3 nucleotide sequence: TGTGCCTGGAGTCTAGCGGGGCCCACAGATACGCAGTATTTT.

The V and J genes are TRBV4-1 and TRBJ2-1; 12 positions agree with TRBD2. The germline V gene has CDR1 MGHRA and CDR2 YSYEKL. The CDR3 sequence is 18 residues long. With 1 base clipped from V and 0 bases from J, the junction kept 4 bases outside the gene matches. The CDR3 nucleotides are TGCGCCAGCAGCCAAGTACTAGCGGGGGGTCGCTCCTACAATGAGCAGTTCTTC. It codes for CASSQVLAGGRSYNEQFF.

This sequence joins TRBV4-1 and TRBJ1-2; 7 bases align to TRBD1. CDR1 MGHRA and CDR2 YSYEKL come from the germline V gene. The V and J ends lost 0 bases and 4 bases, in that order; junction bases with no gene match: 8. This CDR3 comprises 16 residues. In DNA, the CDR3 is TGCGCCAGCAGCCAAGAGACAGGGACTTTGACCTATGGCTACACCTTC. Residues: CASSQETGTLTYGYTF.

This clone was observed a single time. The gene calls are TRBV15 and TRBJ2-7; TRBD1 matches at 12 bases. The CDR3 is 16 amino acids. Germline values: CDR1 LNHNV, CDR2 YYDKDF (reference sequence). Trimming cost V 0 bases and J 5 bases; bases outside gene matches: 5. The CDR3 DNA sequence: TGTGCCACCAGCAGAGATAAGTGGGACAGGGGGCACGAGCAGTACTTC. Protein product: CATSRDKWDRGHEQYF.

The chain uses TRBV7-2 and TRBJ2-1; D gene ambiguous. CDR1 is SGHTA and CDR2 is FQGNSA in the germline V gene. This CDR3 has 19 amino acids. V was shortened by 4 bases and J by 0 bases, with 22 bases between the two germline ends. CDR3 bases: TGTGCCAGCAGCTCTGCGTCTAAAATGTCGGTGAGCTCCTACAATGAGCAGTTCTTC. As protein: CASSSASKMSVSSYNEQFF.

This clone has just one count. This chain joins TRBV27 and TRBJ2-1, with 9 nucleotides matching TRBD2. Per the germline V gene, CDR1 is MNHEY and CDR2 is SMNVEV (reference sequence). CDR3 length equals 13 residues. V was pared by 3 bases and J by 10 bases, with 4 bases of the junction left unmatched. In nucleotides, the CDR3 is TGTGCCAGCAGTTTCAACAGCGGGGGGGAGCAGTTCTTC. The encoded protein is CASSFNSGGEQFF.

This sequence joins TRBV11-2 and TRBJ2-5, with TRBD1 matching over 8 bases. Looked up from germline, CDR1 is SGHAT and CDR2 is FQNNGV. V gave up 1 base and J gave up 1 base; unmatched junction bases: 2. This CDR3 contains 15 residues. In DNA form, the CDR3 reads TGTGCCAGCAGCTTAGGTGGGACAGGCCAAGAGACCCAGTACTTC. Protein product: CASSLGGTGQETQYF.

The chain carries TRBV27 and TRBJ1-5, with D uncertain. V shed 3 bases and J shed 6 bases, with 12 bases lying between them. The CDR3 runs 14 residues. CDR1 is MNHEY, CDR2 SMNVEV, per germline (reference sequence). CDR3 bases: TGTGCCAGCAGTTTGGTCCAGGCCAGTCAGCCCCAGCATTTT. This codes for CASSLVQASQPQHF.

This chain joins TRBV27 and TRBJ2-5; D might be TRBD2 (7 bases). The CDR3 totals 15 residues. CDR1 MNHEY and CDR2 SMNVEV come from the germline V gene (reference sequence). Trimming removed 5 bases at V and 4 bases at J, with 17 bases between. The CDR3 bases are TGTGCCAGCAGTACATTAGGGGGGGGCCGAGAGACCCAGTACTTC. Its protein is CASSTLGGGRETQYF.

CDR3 protein: CASSPLGEDNEQFF. The CDR3 nucleotides are TGTGCCAGCAGCCCCCTCGGGGAGGACAATGAGCAGTTCTTC. This chain joins TRBV5-4 and TRBJ2-1; D may be TRBD2 (6 bases). Germline CDR1 reads SGHNT; CDR2 reads YYREEE (reference sequence). Trimming took off 4 bases at V and 5 bases at J, with 13 bases between the two ends. The length of the CDR3 is 14 residues. Full variable domain (rest looked up from reference TRBV5-4 and TRBJ2-1): ETGVTQSPTHLIKTRGQQVTLRCSSQSGHNTVSWYQQALGQGPQFIFQYYREEENGRGNFPPRFSGLQFPNYSSELNVNALELDDSALYLCASSPLGEDNEQFFGPGTRLTVL.

Only one count was recorded for this clone. This chain uses TRBV5-3 with TRBJ2-3, with a possible D match to TRBD1 (6 bases). TRBV5-3 is designated an ORF whose function remains uncertain. This CDR3 region has 15 residues. V lost 4 bases, J lost 5 bases, and 17 bases lay in between. The CDR3 DNA follows: TGTGCCAGAAGCCCGGGACAACAAGTGGGAGATACGCAGTATTTT. It codes for CARSPGQQVGDTQYF.

The V gene is TRBV6-6, the J gene TRBJ1-4; 10 bases align to TRBD1. The CDR3 length is 14 residues. V gave up 7 bases and J gave up 6 bases; unmatched junction bases: 5. Germline V gene sequence: CDR1 MNHNY, CDR2 SVGAGI (reference sequence). CDR3 sequence reads: CASTGTGEDEKLFF. As DNA, the CDR3 is TGTGCCAGCACCGGGACAGGGGAAGATGAAAAACTGTTTTTT.

The chain carries TRBV4-1 and TRBJ1-5; 8 nucleotides match TRBD1. This CDR3 has 14 residues. The germline V gene encodes CDR1 MGHRA and CDR2 YSYEKL. The junction had 6 bases not matched to a gene; V was cut back by 4 bases and J by 7 bases. CDR3 bases: TGCGCCAGCAGCCCCGGACAGGGTGTGCAGCCCCAGCATTTT. Amino acids: CASSPGQGVQPQHF.

The V call is TRBV7-3, the J call TRBJ2-3; TRBD2 agrees at 7 bases. V gave up 5 bases and J gave up 5 bases; unmatched junction bases: 13. CDR1 is SGHTA, CDR2 FQGTGA, per germline. The CDR3 has 16 amino acids. This CDR3 is CASSPRGREGLDTQYF. DNA for the CDR3: TGTGCCAGCAGCCCTCGGGGCAGGGAGGGGCTAGATACGCAGTATTTT.

The CDR3 coding sequence is TGTGCCAGCAGCCCTACGACGGGGGGAGAGACCCAGTACTTC. Residues: CASSPTTGGETQYF. The chain uses TRBV7-9 and TRBJ2-5; 7 bases are a match to TRBD2. CDR1 is SEHNR and CDR2 is FQNEAQ in the germline V gene (reference sequence). V lost 5 bases and J lost 4; bases outside the gene matches: 7. CDR3 size: 14 residues.

This sequence joins TRBV18 and TRBJ1-2; 8 bases map to TRBD1. Germline assignment: CDR1 KGHSH and CDR2 LQKENI. V shed 2 bases and J 4 bases; nucleotides not matched to a gene: 3. The CDR3 consists of 14 residues. CDR3 sequence (DNA): TGTGCCAGCTCACCAACCAGGGGGCTCTATGGCTACACCTTC. Translating it yields CASSPTRGLYGYTF.

The CDR3 reads CASSLEGLDEQFF. The CDR3 bases are TGTGCCAGCAGCTTAGAGGGGTTGGATGAGCAGTTCTTC. The chain employs TRBV7-7 and TRBJ2-1; possible D gene TRBD1, 5 bases. CDR1 is SSHAT and CDR2 is FNYEAQ in the germline V gene (reference sequence). The germline V and J ends were trimmed by 1 base and 8 bases, with 9 bases remaining between them. The CDR3 is 13 residues long.

This clone is medium-sized (0.01 to 0.1%) in the sample. The chain recombines TRBV7-9 with TRBJ2-7, with D possibly matching TRBD1 (6 bases). The length of the CDR3 is 15 residues. V lost 5 bases and J lost 6, with 20 bases in between. Germline V lookup: CDR1 SEHNR, CDR2 FQNEAQ (reference sequence). CDR3 in amino acids: CASSPTGQGVPEQYF. In DNA, the CDR3 is TGTGCCAGCAGCCCGACGGGACAAGGGGTTCCCGAGCAGTACTTC.

This clone is medium-sized. The chain joins TRBV5-4 to TRBJ1-1; TRBD1 might be the D (6 bases). This CDR3 spans 13 amino acids. The germline V and J ends were trimmed by 7 bases and 7 bases, with 17 bases remaining between them. Germline lookup yields CDR1 SGHNT and CDR2 YYREEE (reference sequence). DNA of the CDR3: TGTGCCAGCTACAGTGGGGGGGCAGATGAAGCTTTCTTT. This encodes CASYSGGADEAFF.

The chain uses TRBV2 and TRBJ2-5; 7 positions match TRBD1. Per germline, CDR1 SNHLY and CDR2 FYNNEI. J lost 5 bases, V lost 3 bases, and 9 bases had no gene match. CDR3 length: 15 amino acids. The CDR3 bases are TGTGCCAGCAGTGAGCACAGGGGTCTCGAGGAGACCCAGTACTTC. Translation: CASSEHRGLEETQYF.

The chain employs TRBV5-4 and TRBJ2-6; 7 bases agree with TRBD1. Germline V gene lookup returns CDR1 SGHNT and CDR2 YYREEE (reference sequence). V trimming: 4 bases; J trimming: 1 base; junction bases outside the gene matches: 2. This CDR3 has 15 residues. In nucleotides, the CDR3 is TGTGCCAGCAGCGCAGGGGGTTCTGGGGCCAACGTCCTGACTTTC. Translated: CASSAGGSGANVLTF.

The rearrangement uses TRBV7-3 and TRBJ2-5; D is undetermined. The CDR3 is 13 amino acids. The germline V gene encodes CDR1 SGHTA and CDR2 FQGTGA. Deletions cut 2 bases from V and 5 bases from J, with 9 bases between. The CDR3 nucleotides are TGTGCCAGCAGCTTAGACGGAGTGGAGACCCAGTACTTC. It encodes CASSLDGVETQYF. The variable domain in full, with the rest retrieved from reference TRBV7-3 and TRBJ2-5, is GAGVSQTPSNKVTEKGKYVELRCDPISGHTALYWYRQSLGQGPEFLIYFQGTGAADDSGLPNDRFFAVRPEGSVSTLKIQRTERGDSAVYLCASSLDGVETQYFGPGTRLLVL.